A selection of T cell receptor beta chains follows, all from one sample in a study of beta chain features in type 1 diabetes. Profiling relied on immunoSEQ multiplex PCR, and the TCRdb table lists in-frame clones only, not all of them. The table includes under 500,000 clones, around 30% detected once. Sequencing used naive CD4+ T cells from blood. The receptor set was obtained from a young man in good health. CDR3s leave out the opening cysteine and the closing phenylalanine or tryptophan.

cdr3_length j_call v_call cdr3_aa
9 TRBJ2-2 TRBV7-2 ASSLSGELF
11 TRBJ1-5 TRBV7-9 ASSLGGVQPQH
12 TRBJ2-7 TRBV19 ASTVAGGPYEQY
9 TRBJ2-4 TRBV20-1 SAEGKDIQY
11 TRBJ2-3 TRBV6-5 ASSQPGADTQY
14 TRBJ2-7 TRBV18 ASSQPRLASSYEQY
8 TRBJ2-2 TRBV28 ASSRGELF
13 TRBJ2-6 TRBV7-9 ASSWILSGANVLT
10 TRBJ1-2 TRBV7-2 ASSLGVYGYT
10 TRBJ2-7 TRBV5-6 ASSVVGYEQY
12 TRBJ1-4 TRBV13 ASSFGGRAQKLF
11 TRBJ2-3 TRBV30 AWRKGPSDTQY
12 TRBJ2-3 TRBV9 ASSVLPVADTQY
10 TRBJ2-3 TRBV13 ASSRTRNTQY
14 TRBJ2-3 TRBV7-6 ASSPTEGTSTDTQY
12 TRBJ2-3 TRBV7-9 ASSLDYRADTQY
12 TRBJ2-3 TRBV5-6 ASNAGQGTDTQY
14 TRBJ2-7 TRBV4-1 ASSQGTQVSSYEQY
11 TRBJ2-1 TRBV29-1 SVVAGGVNEQF
14 TRBJ2-3 TRBV30 AWNHLGEGRTDTQY
15 TRBJ2-1 TRBV4-3 ASSQDFPLAGGSGQF
12 TRBJ2-2 TRBV29-1 SVRRVPNTGELF
12 TRBJ2-3 TRBV18 ASSPPPAGDTQY
13 TRBJ1-2 TRBV29-1 SVEFGGSKNYGYT
12 TRBJ1-1 TRBV18 ASSRQGKNTEAF
12 TRBJ2-1 TRBV18 ASSRDKSNNEQF
10 TRBJ2-7 TRBV28 ASSSGTYEQY
14 TRBJ2-3 TRBV9 ASSVGGGRPTDTQY
12 TRBJ2-4 TRBV29-1 SVAIALAKNIQY
14 TRBJ2-7 TRBV29-1 SVYQPGTSYSYEQY
10 TRBJ2-1 TRBV5-1 ASSTRGNEQF
12 TRBJ2-1 TRBV11-2 ASEAGETYNEQF
13 TRBJ1-4 TRBV13 ASSLLGTGGEKLF
11 TRBJ2-3 TRBV29-1 SVAARSTDTQY
13 TRBJ2-7 TRBV29-1 SVEEGQRSSYEQY
13 TRBJ2-1 TRBV2 ASSRLPSSYNEQF
11 TRBJ2-5 TRBV5-1 ASSGGIPETQY
14 TRBJ2-1 TRBV29-1 SAQGNLALPYNEQF
8 TRBJ2-1 TRBV20-1 SARPGEQF
11 TRBJ1-1 TRBV4-2 ASSQDPGTEAF